The rows below give T cell receptor beta chains drawn from one sample of a study of shared clonotypes between healthy human individuals. The method was immunoSEQ multiplex PCR; TCRdb's version includes in-frame clones alone and lacks a portion of them. The sample holds hundreds of thousands of clones, 95% to 96% seen once. The sample comprised naive CD8+ T cells sorted from blood. The receptors stem from a woman in her twenties or thirties in good health. Both conserved end residues are part of each CDR3. The D gene is left open where the match is weak. Rows give clone size only sometimes, using once, few, many, or a class for an expanded clone.

D gene	V gene	clone size	J gene	CDR3 DNA	CDR3 protein
-	TRBV27	-	TRBJ1-5	TGTGCCAGCAGAGACAGTAGCAATCAGCCCCAGCATTTT	CASRDSSNQPQHF
-	TRBV27	-	TRBJ1-5	TGTGCCAGCAGTTTATCGGCGGGGGGCTTGCAGCCCCAGCATTTT	CASSLSAGGLQPQHF
-	TRBV6-5	-	TRBJ2-1	TGTGCCAGCAGTTACTCACTATACAATGAGCAGTTCTTC	CASSYSLYNEQFF
-	TRBV11-2	-	TRBJ2-7	TGTGCCAGCAGCTTAGAAATGGTTTCCTACGAGCAGTACTTC	CASSLEMVSYEQYF
-	TRBV15	-	TRBJ2-1	TGTGCCACCAGCAGAGATCGGTTTGAGCAGTTCTTC	CATSRDRFEQFF
-	TRBV28	-	TRBJ1-2	TGTGCCAGCAGTTTGAATTTGGTGAGGGGGGACGGTGATGGCTACACCTTC	CASSLNLVRGDGDGYTF
-	TRBV19	-	TRBJ2-1	TGTGCCAGTAGTATTATTCCCAATGAGCAGTTCTTC	CASSIIPNEQFF
-	TRBV13	-	TRBJ2-1	TGTGCCAGCAGCCCCCGGGAGACGTACAATGAGCAGTTCTTC	CASSPRETYNEQFF
TRBD2	TRBV11-3	-	TRBJ2-2	TGTGCCAGCAGCTTGCCCATTACTAGCGGGAGTGACACCGGGGAGCTGTTTTTT	CASSLPITSGSDTGELFF
TRBD2	TRBV29-1	-	TRBJ2-7	TGCAGCGTTTCGGGCGGGAGGGCCCTTTCCTACGAGCAGTACTTC	CSVSGGRALSYEQYF
TRBD2	TRBV29-1	-	TRBJ2-6	TGCAGCGTAACGGAGACCGGGACTAGCGGGAGGGCCGGTGGTGGGGCCAACGTCCTGACTTTC	CSVTETGTSGRAGGGANVLTF
-	TRBV27	-	TRBJ1-1	TGTGCCAGCTCGAACGGCAGGGGTGACTATGAAGCTTTCTTT	CASSNGRGDYEAFF
TRBD2	TRBV7-9	-	TRBJ2-1	TGTGCCAGCAGCTCGGGACTAGCGGCGTACAATGAGCAGTTCTTC	CASSSGLAAYNEQFF
-	TRBV28	-	TRBJ1-1	TGTGCCAGCAGAAGCCCGGGGCGTTTGGAGAACACTGAAGCTTTCTTT	CASRSPGRLENTEAFF
-	TRBV2	-	TRBJ2-1	TGTGCCAGCAGTGAATTGGACCCCTCGGCGGGTGAGCAGTTCTTC	CASSELDPSAGEQFF
TRBD2	TRBV4-2	once	TRBJ2-1	TGTGCCAGCAGCCCGGGGACTAGCGACTACAATGAGCAGTTCTTC	CASSPGTSDYNEQFF
TRBD2	TRBV20-1	once	TRBJ2-2	TGCAGTGGGACTAGCGCCGGGGAGCTGTTTTTT	CSGTSAGELFF
TRBD2	TRBV10-3	-	TRBJ2-7	TGTGCCATCAGCCCGGGACCGACTAGCGGGAGGTACGAGCAGTACTTC	CAISPGPTSGRYEQYF